Presented here are 20 T cell receptor beta chains from one specimen sequenced in a study of cytomegalovirus exposure and HLA in healthy donors. A multiplex PCR was run with 60 Vbeta primers and 13 Jbeta primers. Sequenced by immunoSEQ multiplex PCR; TCRdb stores in-frame clones only, minus some. The data hold approximately 67,000 clones, with around 87% observed a single time. Sample: PBMCs. These receptors came from a woman in her twenties or thirties in good health and CMV-seropositive.

This clone was counted a few times. The gene calls are TRBV29-1 and TRBJ2-1; 9 bases align to TRBD1. Looked up from germline, CDR1 is SQVTM and CDR2 is ANQGSEA. The CDR3 runs 13 residues. V shed 8 bases and J 4 bases; nucleotides not matched to a gene: 6. CDR3 sequence reads: CSSRQGGYNEQFF. CDR3 sequence (DNA): TGCAGCTCCCGACAGGGGGGGTACAATGAGCAGTTCTTC.

The chain employs TRBV5-6 and TRBJ1-1; 8 bases align to TRBD1. This CDR3 spans 15 amino acids. The ends lost 4 bases at V and 7 bases at J; junction bases unmatched: 12. Germline V gene lookup returns CDR1 SGHDT and CDR2 YYEEEE. The DNA for the CDR3 is TGTGCCAGCAGCGATGCGATGGCAGGGGGCGTTGAAGCTTTCTTT. Amino acids: CASSDAMAGGVEAFF.

The chain recombines TRBV18 with TRBJ1-1, with 7 bases identical to TRBD1. The V gene's germline CDR1 is KGHSH and CDR2 LQKENI. The ends lost 4 bases at V and 0 bases at J; junction bases unmatched: 5. The CDR3 loop spans 15 amino acids. The CDR3 region is CASSLTGAMNTEAFF. The CDR3 DNA reads TGTGCCAGCTCACTAACAGGGGCAATGAACACTGAAGCTTTCTTT.

The rearrangement joins TRBV11-2 to TRBJ1-3; 8 bases line up with TRBD1. The CDR3 totals 17 residues. Germline V CDR1 and CDR2: SGHAT, FQNNGV. The ends lost 3 bases at V and 0 bases at J; junction bases unmatched: 7. Here the CDR3 DNA reads TGTGCCAGCAGCTTCCGACGGACAGGGCTCTCTGGAAACACCATATATTTT. It encodes CASSFRRTGLSGNTIYF.

This chain links TRBV28 with TRBJ2-7; 8 positions agree with TRBD2. From germline, CDR1 is MDHEN and CDR2 SYDVKM. This CDR3 has 16 residues. The V and J ends lost 5 bases and 6 bases, in that order; junction bases with no gene match: 15. The CDR3 protein is CASSLAGGASGVEQYF. The CDR3 DNA sequence: TGTGCCAGCAGTCTCGCCGGGGGGGCCAGCGGGGTCGAGCAGTACTTC.

The CDR3 sequence is CASSPTSGRVSEQYF. CDR3 coding DNA: TGCGCCAGCAGCCCGACTAGCGGGAGAGTTAGCGAGCAGTACTTC. The genes are TRBV4-1 and TRBJ2-7; 12 positions match TRBD2. Germline V gives CDR1 MGHRA, CDR2 YSYEKL. V lost 4 bases to trimming and J lost 6 bases; unmatched junction nucleotides: 7. The CDR3 is made up of 15 amino acids.

This chain uses TRBV7-9 with TRBJ2-5, with D unresolved. The better agreement between TRBJ2-7 and the DNA end casts doubt on the J call. The CDR3 contains 16 residues. Germline CDR1 and CDR2: SEHNR and FQNEAQ (reference sequence). The CDR3: CASSSFDLRSSYEQYF. The CDR3 DNA follows: TGTGCCAGCAGCTCATTCGACCTACGGAGCTCCTACGAGCAGTACTTC.

The chain has TRBV4-1 and TRBJ2-7; D uncertain. V was shortened by 0 bases and J by 0 bases, with 12 bases between the two germline ends. Germline CDR1 reads MGHRA; CDR2 reads YSYEKL. This CDR3 is built from 16 residues. CDR3 amino acids: CASSQEVQRSSYEQYF. Here the CDR3 DNA reads TGCGCCAGCAGCCAAGAGGTCCAGCGTAGCTCCTACGAGCAGTACTTC.

V is TRBV7-9 and J is TRBJ1-1, with D unclear. Between the trimmed V and J ends, which lost 2 bases and 1 base, there was a span of 5 bases. The CDR3 is 13 residues long. CDR1 is SEHNR and CDR2 is FQNEAQ in the germline V gene (reference sequence). CDR3 nucleotides: TGTGCCAGCAGCTTACAAGCGAACACTGAAGCTTTCTTT. Protein: CASSLQANTEAFF.

The chain links TRBV14 to TRBJ2-3; a possible D gene is TRBD1 (5 bases). Germline V gene data show CDR1 as SGHDN and CDR2 as FVKESK. The V and J ends lost 4 bases and 5 bases respectively, with 13 bases between them. The CDR3 loop spans 14 amino acids. The CDR3 region has the DNA TGTGCCAGCAGCCCGCAAATCACAGGAGATACGCAGTATTTT. Translation: CASSPQITGDTQYF.

The chain couples TRBV7-2 to TRBJ2-7, with a possible D match to TRBD2 (6 bases). Trimming stripped 0 bases from V and 2 bases from J, with 17 bases between. Germline CDR1 and CDR2: SGHTA and FQGNSA. There are 17 residues in the CDR3. This chain's CDR3 is CASSLAPGDLMAYEQYF. Here the CDR3 DNA reads TGTGCCAGCAGCTTAGCGCCGGGGGATCTCATGGCCTACGAGCAGTACTTC.

This rearrangement joins TRBV7-9 to TRBJ2-7; 7 nucleotides agree with TRBD1. V shed 5 bases, J shed 4 bases, and the junction held 11 bases outside the gene matches. This CDR3 spans 15 amino acids. Per the germline V gene, CDR1 is SEHNR and CDR2 is FQNEAQ (reference sequence). The CDR3 region has the DNA TGTGCCAGCAGCCCGACCGGGACAGTCTCTTACGAGCAGTACTTC. It codes for CASSPTGTVSYEQYF.

V usage is TRBV6-5 and J usage is TRBJ1-5; D is ambiguous. CDR1 is MNHEY, CDR2 SVGAGI, per germline. Trimming left V 0 bases short and J 9 bases short, with 15 bases between. The CDR3 runs to 15 residues. CDR3: CASSYSISGSWPQHF. As DNA, the CDR3 is TGTGCCAGCAGTTACTCGATCAGCGGGTCGTGGCCCCAGCATTTT.

The chain couples TRBV5-1 to TRBJ2-7, with D possibly being TRBD1 (6 bases). CDR1 SGHRS and CDR2 YFSETQ come from the germline V gene. V dropped 2 bases and J dropped 4 bases, with 10 bases sitting between them. The CDR3 covers 13 residues. The CDR3 DNA sequence: TGCGCCAGCAGCTTAGGACAGAGATACGAGCAGTACTTC. This gives the protein CASSLGQRYEQYF.

The CDR3 bases are TGCGCCAGCAGCCCCAAAGGGACTAGCTTCGGCACAGATACGCAGTATTTT. Amino acid sequence: CASSPKGTSFGTDTQYF. The gene calls are TRBV4-1 and TRBJ2-3; 9 nucleotides agree with TRBD2. Trimming removed 4 bases from V and 1 base from J; junction bases left unmatched: 9. The germline CDR1 and CDR2 sequences are MGHRA and YSYEKL. This CDR3 has 17 amino acids.

V gene TRBV5-1 combines with J gene TRBJ1-1, with TRBD1 matching over 8 bases. Germline V gene sequence: CDR1 SGHRS, CDR2 YFSETQ. Trimming cost V 4 bases and J 3 bases; bases outside gene matches: 5. The CDR3 is 14 amino acids. As DNA, the CDR3 is TGCGCCAGCAGCCCCAGGACAGGGCACACTGAAGCTTTCTTT. Translation gives CASSPRTGHTEAFF.

This chain links TRBV4-1 with TRBJ1-1; 7 bases are a match to TRBD1. The CDR3 contains 13 residues. The germline V gene has CDR1 MGHRA and CDR2 YSYEKL. V trimming: 10 bases; J trimming: 2 bases; junction bases outside the gene matches: 7. The CDR3 nucleotides are TGCGCCACCTCGGACAGGATTAACACTGAAGCTTTCTTT. It encodes CATSDRINTEAFF.

The V gene is TRBV2, the J gene TRBJ2-1; the match to TRBD1 covers 8 bases. Germline values: CDR1 SNHLY, CDR2 FYNNEI. This CDR3 region has 15 residues. The V and J ends lost 5 bases and 0 bases, in that order; junction bases with no gene match: 3. CDR3 bases: TGTGCCAGCAGTCGGGACAGGAGCTCCTACAATGAGCAGTTCTTC. Its protein product is CASSRDRSSYNEQFF.

This clone was picked up one time. The rearrangement uses TRBV28 and TRBJ2-1; D might be TRBD1 (5 bases). V lost 10 bases to trimming and J lost 7 bases, with 11 bases between them. Germline V gives CDR1 MDHEN, CDR2 SYDVKM. This CDR3 is 11 amino acids long. CDR3 DNA sequence: TGTGCCACCAAGGGGTGGAATGAGCAGTTCTTC. Protein product: CATKGWNEQFF.

This clone was recorded only once. J is TRBJ2-2 and V is TRBV6-5; D remains unclear. Germline CDR1 and CDR2: MNHEY and SVGAGI. The V gene lost 3 bases and the J gene lost 5 bases, with 4 bases spanning the gap. The CDR3 runs to 12 residues. In nucleotides, the CDR3 is TGTGCCAGCAGTTATATGACCGGGGAGCTGTTTTTT. Translation: CASSYMTGELFF.